These 18 T cell receptor beta chains originate from one sample sequenced in a study of blood T cell repertoires in COVID-19. Only in-frame clones appear in the TCRdb table, and some are missing; sequencing was by immunoSEQ multiplex PCR. The sample includes roughly 310,000 clones, more than 75% of them seen just once. Sequencing input: peripheral blood. The receptors come from a woman in her fifties or sixties with active or convalescent COVID-19.

This clone showed up just once. The chain recombines TRBV7-2 with TRBJ1-1, with D unclear. The CDR3 runs to 12 residues. With 6 bases removed from V and 6 bases from J, the gap between germline ends came to 11 bases. CDR1 is SGHTA and CDR2 is FQGNSA in the germline V gene. The CDR3 spells CASSFSPSEAFF. The CDR3 DNA reads TGTGCCAGCAGTTTTAGCCCGTCTGAAGCTTTCTTT.

CDR3 region: CASSLPGVGPTGELFF. The CDR3, as DNA: TGCGCCAGCAGCCTCCCAGGGGTCGGTCCAACCGGGGAGCTGTTTTTT. V usage is TRBV5-1 and J usage is TRBJ2-2, with D possibly being TRBD1 (6 bases). From germline, CDR1 is SGHRS and CDR2 YFSETQ. CDR3 length equals 16 residues. V shed 4 bases and J shed 5 bases, with 18 bases lying between them. The variable domain in full, completed from reference TRBV5-1 and TRBJ2-2, reads KAGVTQTPRYLIKTRGQQVTLSCSPISGHRSVSWYQQTPGQGLQFLFEYFSETQRNKGNFPGRFSGRQFSNSRSEMNVSTLELGDSALYLCASSLPGVGPTGELFFGEGSRLTVL.

The V and J genes are TRBV6-5 and TRBJ2-7, with TRBD2 as a possible D gene (6 bases). V shed 8 bases and J shed 6 bases, with 17 bases lying between them. The CDR3 length is 13 residues. Looked up from germline, CDR1 is MNHEY and CDR2 is SVGAGI. CDR3 coding DNA: TGTGCCAGCCGGGACCCAACAGCGGGCGAGCAGTACTTC. Protein: CASRDPTAGEQYF.

In its sample, this clone was seen a few times. This chain uses TRBV2 with TRBJ1-2; the D is unclear. With 2 bases removed from V and 4 bases from J, the gap between germline ends came to 11 bases. The CDR3 consists of 14 residues. Germline loops: CDR1 SNHLY, CDR2 FYNNEI. This CDR3 reads CASSERDKAYGYTF. CDR3 DNA sequence: TGTGCCAGCAGTGAACGGGATAAAGCCTATGGCTACACCTTC.

The chain is built from TRBV15 and TRBJ2-3, with a weak D call TRBD2 (6 bases). Germline V gene lookup returns CDR1 LNHNV and CDR2 YYDKDF (reference sequence). Trimming left V 0 bases short and J 5 bases short, with 15 bases between. This CDR3 comprises 16 residues. The CDR3 bases are TGTGCCACCAGCAGAGATGCGGGGTTGATATTAGATACGCAGTATTTT. This sequence encodes CATSRDAGLILDTQYF.

This clone appeared a single time. CDR3 nucleotides: TGTGCCAGCAGTTTACTCAGGGCTTATGGCTACACCTTC. Translation: CASSLLRAYGYTF. The V call is TRBV28, the J call TRBJ1-2; a possible D gene is TRBD1 (5 bases). The germline gives CDR1 MDHEN, CDR2 SYDVKM. The CDR3 runs 13 residues. The V gene lost 2 bases and the J gene lost 5 bases, with 9 bases spanning the gap.

The chain recombines TRBV6-6 with TRBJ1-2; 8 bases match TRBD1. CDR1 and CDR2 from the germline V gene are MNHNY and SVGAGI (reference sequence). The CDR3 has 16 residues. V lost 4 bases and J lost 0; bases outside the gene matches: 7. The CDR3 sequence is CASSFNGDRPNYGYTF. The CDR3 DNA reads as TGTGCCAGCAGTTTCAACGGGGACAGGCCTAACTATGGCTACACCTTC.

J is TRBJ2-1 and V is TRBV7-2, with no clear D. The germline V gene has CDR1 SGHTA and CDR2 FQGNSA. The germline V and J ends were trimmed by 2 bases and 8 bases, with 10 bases remaining between them. The CDR3 covers 13 residues. The DNA for the CDR3 is TGTGCCAGCAGCTTAAGAATCGGAGATGAGCAGTTCTTC. It translates to CASSLRIGDEQFF.

The chain carries TRBV7-9 and TRBJ1-2, with a tentative D call TRBD1 (6 bases). The CDR3 is 15 residues long. The germline gives CDR1 SEHNR, CDR2 FQNEAQ (reference sequence). Trimming cost V 6 bases and J 6 bases, with 20 bases left between them. The CDR3 coding sequence is TGTGCCAGCAGGAAATCCGGCACAGGGCGGGATGGCTACACCTTC. Encoded protein: CASRKSGTGRDGYTF.

This chain joins TRBV19 and TRBJ2-3, with a possible D match to TRBD1 (6 bases). Germline CDR1 reads LNHDA; CDR2 reads SQIVND (reference sequence). V lost 4 bases and J 11 bases, leaving 22 bases between the germline ends. CDR3 size: 15 residues. CDR3 region: CASSSTRDTGLGQYF. As DNA, the CDR3 is TGTGCCAGTAGTAGCACCCGGGACACCGGGTTGGGGCAGTATTTT.

V is TRBV6-5 and J is TRBJ1-5, with D possibly TRBD1 on 6 matching bases. CDR1 MNHEY and CDR2 SVGAGI come from the germline V gene. V lost 9 bases to trimming and J lost 4 bases, with 13 bases between them. The CDR3 loop spans 13 amino acids. This CDR3 is CASTQGGNQPQHF. In DNA form, the CDR3 reads TGTGCCAGTACACAGGGAGGGAATCAGCCCCAGCATTTT.

V gene TRBV5-1 combines with J gene TRBJ2-1, with D uncertain. This CDR3 has 14 residues. V lost 4 bases to trimming and J lost 0 bases, with 8 bases between them. Germline V CDR1 and CDR2: SGHRS, YFSETQ. Written as DNA, the CDR3 is TGCGCCAGCAGCCAACCCAGCTCCTACAATGAGCAGTTCTTC. It codes for CASSQPSSYNEQFF.

The chain employs TRBV19 and TRBJ2-1; D is uncertain. The V end lost 10 bases, the J end lost 1 base, and 23 bases lay between the germline ends. This CDR3 spans 17 amino acids. Germline V gene data show CDR1 as LNHDA and CDR2 as SQIVND (reference sequence). The CDR3 DNA reads as TGTGCCACTAATGTCGGTGGGCCTATATTGTCCTACAATGAGCAGTTCTTC. Encoded protein: CATNVGGPILSYNEQFF.

In DNA, the CDR3 is TGTGCCTGGAGTGGGGACAGGGGGAACACCGGGGAGCTGTTTTTT. The encoded protein is CAWSGDRGNTGELFF. The chain is built from TRBV30 and TRBJ2-2, with 10 bases fitting TRBD1. CDR3 length: 15 amino acids. Germline CDR1 is GTSNPN and CDR2 is SVGIG (reference sequence). V was clipped by 1 base and J by 1 base; unmatched bases: 0.

The chain joins TRBV15 to TRBJ1-2; no firm D call. Trimming shortened V by 0 bases and J by 7 bases, and 18 bases separated the two germline ends. The CDR3 covers 16 residues. Germline loops: CDR1 LNHNV, CDR2 YYDKDF (reference sequence). The CDR3 reads CATSRDRGAALGGYTF. CDR3 sequence (DNA): TGTGCCACCAGCAGAGATCGAGGAGCTGCTCTCGGTGGCTACACCTTC.

This chain uses TRBV28 with TRBJ2-7, with 13 bases fitting TRBD2. This CDR3 spans 19 amino acids. V gave up 2 bases and J gave up 2 bases; unmatched junction bases: 12. CDR1 is MDHEN and CDR2 is SYDVKM in the germline V gene. The CDR3 reads CASSLVLGLAGDSAYEQYF. The DNA of the CDR3 is TGTGCCAGCAGTTTAGTCCTCGGACTAGCGGGAGATTCGGCCTACGAGCAGTACTTC.

V is TRBV4-3 and J is TRBJ2-6; no clear D. The CDR3 is 16 residues long. Trimming shortened V by 0 bases and J by 0 bases, and 6 bases separated the two germline ends. Germline V gives CDR1 LGHNA, CDR2 YSLEER. CDR3 sequence reads: CASSQELGSGANVLTF. The DNA for the CDR3 is TGCGCCAGCAGCCAAGAACTCGGCTCTGGGGCCAACGTCCTGACTTTC.

The chain recombines TRBV25-1 with TRBJ1-1; the D gene is possibly TRBD1 (6 bases). This CDR3 contains 15 residues. Trimming stripped 2 bases from V and 8 bases from J, with 18 bases between. Germline CDR1 is MGHDK and CDR2 is SYGVNS. The CDR3 loop is CASSEKTGKGREAFF. CDR3 in DNA: TGTGCCAGCAGTGAAAAAACAGGGAAAGGTAGGGAAGCTTTCTTT.